The clone carrying this T cell receptor (beta chain) was seen only a few times. Its antigen is currently unknown. The ends were cut back, 5 bases at V and 1 base at J, with 4 bases in the middle. CDR1 is KGHDR and CDR2 is SFDVKD in the germline V gene. The CDR3 extends over 12 amino acids. TCRdb processed the 5' RACE reads anew with MiXCR; each CDR3 protein has one entry. The table records hundreds of thousands of distinct CDR3 sequences, less than 25% of them present only once. This entry is derived from a study of T-cell memory formation after mild COVID-19. Study findings and constraints: Contracting clones from day 15 to 85 had balanced CD4/CD8; later expanders favoured CD4+.

Source material: PBMCs or a T cell subset sorted from them (not recorded which). The source of this sequence is an adult woman who had mild COVID-19 (a few samples of this study predate the infection). Cell type and time point are not known. V and J are TRBV24-1 and TRBJ1-1; D not resolved. This CDR3 reads CATSVGNTEAFF. The CDR3 DNA follows: TGTGCCACCAGTGTCGGGAACACTGAAGCTTTCTTT.